Presented here are 10 T cell receptor beta chains from one specimen sequenced in a study of CD8 T cells in ankylosing spondylitis. TCRdb itself ran the 5' RACE reads through MiXCR, one entry per CDR3 protein. The sample has 250,000 or so distinct CDR3 sequences, 20% to 30% seen once; the top ten hold 0.5% to 0.75%. The sequencing input was blood, either unsorted or a sorted T cell fraction (not recorded which). The receptors shown here come from a male donor with ankylosing spondylitis or in good health (not recorded which).

The chain has TRBV7-6 and TRBJ2-5; maybe TRBD1 (5 bases). The germline CDR1 and CDR2 sequences are SGHVS and FNYEAQ. V lost 2 bases and J lost 0, with 7 bases in between. The CDR3 covers 14 residues. The chain's CDR3 is CASSLLTDQETQYF. CDR3 sequence (DNA): TGTGCCAGCAGCTTATTGACAGACCAAGAGACCCAGTACTTC.

The chain recombines TRBV7-6 with TRBJ2-2; D uncertain. V lost 5 bases to trimming and J lost 1 base, with 2 bases between them. Germline V gives CDR1 SGHVS, CDR2 FNYEAQ. The CDR3 extends over 12 amino acids. As DNA, the CDR3 is TGTGCCAGCAGCGAGAACACCGGGGAGCTGTTTTTT. Its protein is CASSENTGELFF.

This clonotype was seen once. This chain joins TRBV20-1 and TRBJ2-1; D possibly uses TRBD1 or TRBD2 (5 bases each). The CDR3 loop spans 13 amino acids. The ends were cut back, 1 base at V and 5 bases at J, with 9 bases in the middle. Germline CDR1 DFQATT, CDR2 SNEGSKA (reference sequence). The CDR3 reads CSARVGTHNEQFF. The CDR3 coding sequence is TGCAGTGCTAGAGTGGGGACCCACAATGAGCAGTTCTTC.

This clonotype was counted many times. The CDR3 nucleotides read TGCGCCAGCAGCCCTGGGTATAGACAAGAGACCCAGTACTTC. Its translation is CASSPGYRQETQYF. V gene TRBV5-1 combines with J gene TRBJ2-5; no clear D. The CDR3 runs to 14 residues. The ends were cut back, 4 bases at V and 2 bases at J, with 12 bases in the middle. From germline, CDR1 is SGHRS and CDR2 YFSETQ.

This clonotype was seen more than once but under ten times. CDR3 bases: TGCAGTGCTGCCTCGGAAGGGGGCTACACCTTC. Translating gives CSAASEGGYTF. This sequence joins TRBV20-1 and TRBJ1-2; D uncertain. The CDR3 is 11 residues long. V was pared by 5 bases and J by 8 bases, with 12 bases between. The germline V gene has CDR1 DFQATT and CDR2 SNEGSKA (reference sequence).

This clonotype was detected ten times or more. The chain uses TRBV4-1 and TRBJ2-7; D not resolved. The V end was cut by 5 bases, the J end by 1 base, with 12 bases between. The CDR3 loop spans 14 amino acids. From germline, CDR1 is MGHRA and CDR2 YSYEKL. DNA for the CDR3: TGCGCCAGCAGCTCTCCTCCAACATCCTACGAGCAGTACTTC. Translated: CASSSPPTSYEQYF.

The chain uses TRBV5-1 and TRBJ2-5; D uncertain. The CDR3 runs to 15 residues. In germline, CDR1 is SGHRS, CDR2 YFSETQ. The V end lost 4 bases, the J end lost 2 bases, and 15 bases lay between the germline ends. As DNA, the CDR3 is TGCGCCAGCAGCGTCACCCGTATCGGTCAAGAGACCCAGTACTTC. Its protein product is CASSVTRIGQETQYF.

Ten or more counts support this clonotype. CDR3 sequence: CASSSITNTEAFF. For the CDR3, the DNA is TGCGCCAGCAGCTCGATCACGAACACTGAAGCTTTCTTT. The chain carries TRBV5-1 and TRBJ1-1; D gene uncertain. CDR1 is SGHRS and CDR2 is YFSETQ in the germline V gene. V was clipped by 3 bases and J by 1 base, with 7 bases between them. The CDR3 runs to 13 residues.

The V gene is TRBV7-9, the J gene TRBJ1-1; TRBD1 matches 8 bases. V was pared by 3 bases and J by 8 bases, with 5 bases of the junction left unmatched. The CDR3 has 13 amino acids. Germline values: CDR1 SEHNR, CDR2 FQNEAQ (reference sequence). CDR3 residues: CASSFPGGSEAFF. The CDR3 coding sequence is TGTGCCAGCAGCTTCCCAGGGGGCTCCGAAGCTTTCTTT.

The J gene is TRBJ1-3, the V gene TRBV20-1; 7 positions match TRBD1. The germline V gene has CDR1 DFQATT and CDR2 SNEGSKA (reference sequence). After removal of 4 bases from V and 4 bases from J, the junction contained 4 bases not matched to a gene. CDR3 length equals 13 residues. In DNA, the CDR3 is TGCAGTGCTACAACAGGGGTCGGAAACACCATATATTTT. Its translation: CSATTGVGNTIYF.